Below, 20 T cell receptor beta chains from the same sample are listed, as sequenced in a study. TCRdb independently ran MiXCR on the 5' RACE reads; one entry per CDR3 protein. The sample consists of 60,000 to 65,000 distinct CDR3 sequences, around 30% of them appearing once. The source material was tumor-infiltrating naive CD4+ T cells sorted from the breast tumor. Subset in this sample: naive CD4+ T cells, CD4+CD45RA+CD25-. These receptors originate from a female donor with breast cancer.

The chain employs TRBV5-6 and TRBJ2-7, with D uncertain. Trimming took off 3 bases at V and 1 base at J, with 11 bases between the two ends. The germline gives CDR1 SGHDT, CDR2 YYEEEE. This CDR3 comprises 14 residues. The chain's CDR3 is CASSYETVSYEQYF. DNA for the CDR3: TGTGCCAGCAGCTACGAAACAGTTTCCTACGAGCAGTACTTC.

J is TRBJ1-2 and V is TRBV10-1; the match to TRBD1 covers 8 bases. Germline CDR1 reads WNHNN; CDR2 reads SYGVQD (reference sequence). The V and J ends lost 11 bases and 5 bases, in that order; junction bases with no gene match: 10. CDR3 length: 13 residues. This chain's CDR3 is CAAGGQEVYGYTF. CDR3 bases: TGCGCCGCCGGGGGACAGGAAGTTTATGGCTACACCTTC.

This chain uses TRBV2 with TRBJ2-2, with D perhaps TRBD1 (6 bases). The CDR3 consists of 14 residues. V lost 7 bases and J lost 2, with 11 bases in between. Germline V CDR1 and CDR2: SNHLY, FYNNEI. In DNA, the CDR3 is TGTGCCAGCACAGGCAGGGGAAACACCGGGGAGCTGTTTTTT. This encodes CASTGRGNTGELFF.

The genes are TRBV9 and TRBJ2-2, with D perhaps matching TRBD2 (6 bases). CDR1 and CDR2 from the germline V gene are SGDLS and YYNGEE. Trimming took off 6 bases at V and 4 bases at J, with 16 bases between the two ends. The length of the CDR3 is 15 residues. CDR3 amino acids: CASTWASVGTGELFF. CDR3 sequence (DNA): TGTGCCAGCACCTGGGCTAGCGTTGGCACCGGGGAGCTGTTTTTT. The complete variable domain, with remaining parts taken from reference TRBV9 and TRBJ2-2, reads DSGVTQTPKHLITATGQRVTLRCSPRSGDLSVYWYQQSLDQGLQFLIQYYNGEERAKGNILERFSAQQFPDLHSELNLSSLELGDSALYFCASTWASVGTGELFFGEGSRLTVL.

The CDR3 DNA reads as TGCGCCAGCAGCTTGCGGGAGCCGGCGTTGGATGAGCAGTTCTTC. Amino acid sequence: CASSLREPALDEQFF. This chain connects TRBV5-1 to TRBJ2-1; D may be TRBD2 (6 bases). V was clipped by 1 base and J by 8 bases, with 16 bases between them. This CDR3 comprises 15 residues. Germline V gives CDR1 SGHRS, CDR2 YFSETQ.

This clonotype was detected ten times or more. The chain recombines TRBV7-2 with TRBJ2-5; perhaps TRBD2 as D (6 bases). This CDR3 contains 14 residues. Trimming removed 1 base at V and 4 bases at J, with 10 bases between. CDR1 is SGHTA, CDR2 FQGNSA, per germline. The CDR3 sequence is CASSLGPGAETQYF. For the CDR3, the DNA is TGTGCCAGCAGCTTAGGTCCGGGAGCAGAGACCCAGTACTTC. The entire variable domain, with the rest obtained from reference TRBV7-2 and TRBJ2-5, is as follows: GAGVSQSPSNKVTEKGKDVELRCDPISGHTALYWYRQSLGQGLEFLIYFQGNSAPDKSGLPSDRFSAERTGGSVSTLTIQRTQQEDSAVYLCASSLGPGAETQYFGPGTRLLVL.

The chain couples TRBV5-1 to TRBJ2-3, with 15 bases matching TRBD2. The CDR3 length is 18 residues. Trimming took 0 bases from V and 2 from J; bases not matched to a gene: 4. Germline V gives CDR1 SGHRS, CDR2 YFSETQ. The CDR3 sequence: CASSLAGLAGGNTDTQYF. CDR3 bases: TGCGCCAGCAGCTTGGCGGGACTAGCGGGGGGAAACACAGATACGCAGTATTTT.

At least ten counts were recorded for this clonotype. This chain connects TRBV20-1 to TRBJ1-5, with 7 nucleotides matching TRBD1. Germline V gene data show CDR1 as DFQATT and CDR2 as SNEGSKA (reference sequence). The CDR3 is made up of 14 amino acids. Trimming removed 3 bases from V and 4 bases from J; junction bases left unmatched: 6. Here the CDR3 DNA reads TGCAGTGCTAGGATGACAGGGTGGAATCAGCCCCAGCATTTT. Protein: CSARMTGWNQPQHF.

Regarding this clonotype: A much larger clonotype is one base distant, so this may be a read error. The J gene is TRBJ2-1, the V gene TRBV4-2; a weak D match, TRBD1 (6 bases). The V gene's germline CDR1 is LGHNA and CDR2 YNFKEQ. This CDR3 comprises 15 residues. CDR3 sequence: CASSQEIEDSNEQSF. For the CDR3, the DNA is TGTGCCAGCAGCCAAGAAATTGAGGACAGTAATGAGCAGTCCTTC.

Points on this clonotype: At one boundary the junction diverges from the germline segment, which might be a read error. DNA of the CDR3: TGCGGTGCTAGTGACAGACAGGGGGCAGGGAACATTCAGTACTTC. It is translated as CGASDRQGAGNIQYF. This chain uses TRBV20-1 with TRBJ2-4; 10 bases are a match to TRBD1. Looked up from germline, CDR1 is DFQATT and CDR2 is SNEGSKA (reference sequence). This CDR3 comprises 15 residues.

The chain recombines TRBV9 with TRBJ2-3; 7 positions agree with TRBD2. CDR3 length: 15 amino acids. Per the germline V gene, CDR1 is SGDLS and CDR2 is YYNGEE. J lost 5 bases, V lost 0 bases, and 6 bases had no gene match. Here the CDR3 reads CASSVGGRGGDTQYF. In nucleotides, the CDR3 is TGTGCCAGCAGCGTAGGCGGGAGAGGAGGAGATACGCAGTATTTT.

There are a few counts of this clonotype. The chain is built from TRBV5-1 and TRBJ2-3; 11 bases agree with TRBD2. Trimming took 3 bases from V and 2 from J; bases not matched to a gene: 2. From germline, CDR1 is SGHRS and CDR2 YFSETQ. CDR3 length: 15 amino acids. For the CDR3, the DNA is TGCGCCAGCAGCTATAGCGGGAGGGACACAGATACGCAGTATTTT. Translated: CASSYSGRDTDTQYF.

This clonotype has only a few counts. The CDR3 sequence: CASSVPSGGAQRQFF. CDR3 nucleotides: TGTGCCAGCAGTGTCCCTAGCGGGGGGGCCCAGAGGCAGTTCTTC. The chain recombines TRBV2 with TRBJ2-1; 12 bases line up with TRBD2. Germline assignment: CDR1 SNHLY and CDR2 FYNNEI. Trimming took 4 bases from V and 12 from J; bases not matched to a gene: 10. This CDR3 has 15 amino acids.

This clonotype came up a few times. CDR3 coding DNA: TGTGCCAGCAGCTCCCACAGGAATCAAGAGACCCAGTACTTC. Amino acid sequence: CASSSHRNQETQYF. The chain combines TRBV7-9 with TRBJ2-5; tentative D call: TRBD1 (5 bases). Germline V gives CDR1 SEHNR, CDR2 FQNEAQ (reference sequence). Deletions cut 4 bases from V and 2 bases from J, with 11 bases between. CDR3 size: 14 residues.

For the CDR3, the DNA is TGTGCCACCAGGCGATCTGGGGCCAACGTCCTGACTTTC. Translated: CATRRSGANVLTF. The V call is TRBV15, the J call TRBJ2-6; D gene ambiguous. CDR1 is LNHNV, CDR2 YYDKDF, per germline (reference sequence). V was cut by 6 bases and J by 1 base, with 4 bases left in between. The CDR3 totals 13 residues.

The V gene is TRBV12-3 or TRBV12-4, the J gene TRBJ2-1, with a tentative D call TRBD1 (5 bases). The CDR3 has 12 amino acids. V lost 6 bases and J lost 10, with 13 bases in between. CDR3 sequence (DNA): TGTGCCAGCAGAAGGGTACAGGCCGAGCAGTTCTTC. It yields the protein CASRRVQAEQFF.

The V and J genes are TRBV20-1 and TRBJ1-2; D is possibly TRBD1 (5 bases). The V gene lost 2 bases and the J gene lost 4 bases, with 14 bases spanning the gap. The CDR3 runs to 14 residues. Germline-derived CDR1 and CDR2 are DFQATT and SNEGSKA (reference sequence). The CDR3 loop is CSARPTGPSYGYTF. CDR3 sequence (DNA): TGCAGTGCTAGACCCACGGGACCGAGCTATGGCTACACCTTC.

This clonotype occurred many times. The V and J genes are TRBV20-1 and TRBJ2-3, with 12 bases fitting TRBD2. The CDR3 has 19 residues. The trim removed 0 bases at V and 5 bases at J, leaving 15 bases unmatched. Germline CDR1 and CDR2: DFQATT and SNEGSKA (reference sequence). The CDR3 DNA sequence: TGCAGTGCTAGAGATGGGAAGGTGCTAGCGGGAGGGCCGAAAGATACGCAGTATTTT. It codes for CSARDGKVLAGGPKDTQYF.

This clonotype came up a few times. V and J are TRBV4-1 and TRBJ1-6; TRBD1 is a possible D gene (6 bases). V shed 0 bases and J shed 9 bases, with 15 bases lying between them. CDR1 and CDR2 from the germline V gene are MGHRA and YSYEKL. The CDR3 runs 16 residues. CDR3 protein: CASSQEEPGVGSPLHF. The CDR3 DNA reads TGCGCCAGCAGCCAAGAGGAGCCAGGGGTGGGTTCACCCCTCCACTTT.

This clonotype came up many times. The gene calls are TRBV6-2 or TRBV6-3 and TRBJ2-3; TRBD2 aligns across 8 bases. Looked up from germline, CDR1 is MNHEY and CDR2 is SVGEGT. After removal of 4 bases from V and 5 bases from J, the junction contained 5 bases not matched to a gene. The CDR3 extends over 14 amino acids. The CDR3 DNA reads as TGTGCCAGCAGTTGGACTAGCCTCGGAGATACGCAGTATTTT. This translates into CASSWTSLGDTQYF.